This entry lists 27 T cell receptor beta chains sequenced from one sample in a study of persistence of HIV-infected CD4 T cells. These receptors lack a known antigen. The stimulus was lysate of CMV-infected fibroblasts, 10 ug/mL. CD40L-negative CD69-negative CD45RO-high memory CD4+ T cells were sorted as populations depleted of antigen-responding cells. This was the immunoSEQ version 4 assay in survey mode. Only in-frame clones appear in the TCRdb table, and some are missing; sequencing was by immunoSEQ multiplex PCR. The table records about 48,000 clones, around 80% of them present only once. This material consisted of CD4+ T cells sorted from PBMCs after roughly 18-hour stimulation, taken from a patient who received antiretroviral therapy. The receptors here all came from an adult man with HIV who was CMV-seropositive.

The V and J genes are TRBV21-1 and TRBJ2-3; whether TRBD2, the table's D call, matches the DNA was not checked. TRBV21-1 is reported as a pseudogene. This CDR3 is 16 amino acids long. The CDR3 protein is CASRFAIAVMQDTQYF. The CDR3 nucleotides are TGTGCCAGCAGATTTGCCATAGCAGTCATGCAAGATACGCAGTATTTT.

This chain uses TRBV29-1 with TRBJ2-7; 9 bases match TRBD1. V was pared by 5 bases and J by 2 bases, with 4 bases of the junction left unmatched. This CDR3 has 13 residues. Germline V lookup: CDR1 SQVTM, CDR2 ANQGSEA. CDR3 sequence: CSVTGTGTYEQYF. CDR3 bases: TGCAGCGTTACCGGGACAGGGACCTACGAGCAGTACTTC.

This clone was detected only a few times. V usage is TRBV29-1 and J usage is TRBJ1-1, with D unresolved. The germline CDR1 and CDR2 sequences are SQVTM and ANQGSEA. The CDR3 has 13 residues. With 1 base removed from V and 7 bases from J, the gap between germline ends came to 13 bases. The CDR3 loop reads CSVEGVFPREAFF. In DNA, the CDR3 is TGCAGCGTTGAAGGCGTTTTCCCCCGTGAAGCTTTCTTT.

J is TRBJ2-5 and V is TRBV6-5; D is ambiguous. V shed 2 bases and J shed 2 bases, with 15 bases lying between them. CDR3 length: 16 residues. Germline lookup yields CDR1 MNHEY and CDR2 SVGAGI. The CDR3 sequence: CASSYRWRQNQETQYF. CDR3 coding DNA: TGTGCCAGCAGTTACCGCTGGCGGCAAAATCAAGAGACCCAGTACTTC.

The rearrangement links TRBV19 to TRBJ2-7; D not certain. Per germline, CDR1 LNHDA and CDR2 SQIVND (reference sequence). This CDR3 is built from 13 residues. The ends were cut back, 5 bases at V and 0 bases at J, with 8 bases in the middle. The CDR3: CASSSAASYEQYF. Written as DNA, the CDR3 is TGTGCCAGTAGTTCAGCTGCCTCCTACGAGCAGTACTTC. The full variable domain, rest sourced from reference TRBV19 and TRBJ2-7, is DGGITQSPKYLFRKEGQNVTLSCEQNLNHDAMYWYRQDPGQGLRLIYYSQIVNDFQKGDIAEGYSVSREKKESFPLTVTSAQKNPTAFYLCASSSAASYEQYFGPGTRLTVT.

The gene calls are TRBV15 and TRBJ2-1; D possibly uses TRBD1 or TRBD2 (5 bases each). The germline CDR1 and CDR2 sequences are LNHNV and YYDKDF (reference sequence). There are 15 residues in the CDR3. V was clipped by 1 base and J by 9 bases, with 16 bases between them. The CDR3, as DNA: TGTGCCACCAGCAGAGGGGACGGAGCCAGCACTGAGCAGTTCTTC. The encoded protein is CATSRGDGASTEQFF. Complete variable domain (other parts from reference TRBV15 and TRBJ2-1): DAMVIQNPRYQVTQFGKPVTLSCSQTLNHNVMYWYQQKSSQAPKLLFHYYDKDFNNEADTPDNFQSRRPNTSFCFLDIRSPGLGDTAMYLCATSRGDGASTEQFFGPGTRLTVL.

This clone was detected only once. The chain uses TRBV28 and TRBJ1-4; D is perhaps TRBD1 (6 bases). Germline CDR1 and CDR2: MDHEN and SYDVKM. Trimming left V 5 bases short and J 5 bases short, with 12 bases between. The CDR3 is 14 amino acids. This CDR3 is CASSKTGLNEKLFF. The CDR3 DNA reads as TGTGCCAGCAGTAAAACAGGGTTGAATGAAAAACTGTTTTTT.

The chain carries TRBV3-1 (or the pseudogene TRBV3-2) and TRBJ1-2; D is unresolved. V lost 1 base, J lost 4 bases, and 10 bases lay in between. The length of the CDR3 is 14 residues. Germline CDR1 reads LGHDT; CDR2 reads YNNKEL (reference sequence). CDR3 sequence (DNA): TGTGCCAGCAGCCAAGGCCGCAACACCTATGGCTACACCTTC. It specifies CASSQGRNTYGYTF.

The chain uses TRBV10-3 and TRBJ2-1, with a tentative D call TRBD1 (6 bases). Germline lookup yields CDR1 ENHRY and CDR2 SYGVKD. V lost 6 bases and J 9 bases, leaving 21 bases between the germline ends. The length of the CDR3 is 15 residues. The DNA for the CDR3 is TGTGCCATCAGCCCTCGGGACAATTCCATGGGTGAGCAGTTCTTC. Its translation: CAISPRDNSMGEQFF.

V usage is TRBV25-1 and J usage is TRBJ2-5; D is possibly TRBD2 (6 bases). CDR1 MGHDK and CDR2 SYGVNS come from the germline V gene. The CDR3 extends over 15 amino acids. V lost 1 base and J 2 bases, leaving 11 bases between the germline ends. The CDR3 nucleotides read TGTGCCAGCAGTGAATCAGGAGGGTGGCAAGAGACCCAGTACTTC. Translated: CASSESGGWQETQYF.

This chain joins TRBV6-5 and TRBJ1-1; D is uncertain. Trimming cost V 5 bases and J 7 bases, with 20 bases left between them. CDR1 and CDR2 (germline): MNHEY, SVGAGI. This CDR3 has 15 residues. DNA for the CDR3: TGTGCCAGCAGTCTAGCCAAAGTCCGTGGCGGTGAAGCTTTCTTT. It specifies CASSLAKVRGGEAFF.

The rearrangement links TRBV3-1 (or the pseudogene TRBV3-2) to TRBJ1-2; the D is unclear. The CDR3 has 13 residues. Trimming removed 4 bases from V and 4 bases from J, with 10 bases in between. Per the germline V gene, CDR1 is LGHDT and CDR2 is YNNKEL (reference sequence). The CDR3 is CASSPGPFYGYTF. CDR3 DNA: TGTGCCAGCAGCCCCGGGCCCTTCTATGGCTACACCTTC.

The rearrangement links TRBV11-1 to TRBJ1-2, with TRBD1 matching over 10 bases. The CDR3 covers 15 residues. CDR1 SGHAT and CDR2 FQDESV come from the germline V gene (reference sequence). Trimming took 5 bases from V and 6 from J; bases not matched to a gene: 9. CDR3 in DNA: TGTGCCAGCAGCCGCCGGACAGGGGGAGAGGATGGCTACACCTTC. This sequence encodes CASSRRTGGEDGYTF.

This clone was observed a few times. J is TRBJ1-5 and V is TRBV6-1; D is unresolved. The CDR3 sequence is 16 residues long. The V gene's germline CDR1 is MNHNS and CDR2 SASEGT. The ends were cut back, 1 base at V and 2 bases at J, with 12 bases in the middle. CDR3 DNA: TGTGCCAGCAGTGAAGTTGGCTACGAAGGCAATCAGCCCCAGCATTTT. Residues: CASSEVGYEGNQPQHF.

This clone has just one count. This rearrangement joins TRBV18 to TRBJ2-7, with 7 nucleotides matching TRBD1. The junction had 7 bases not matched to a gene; V was cut back by 2 bases and J by 0 bases. Looked up from germline, CDR1 is KGHSH and CDR2 is LQKENI. This CDR3 spans 16 amino acids. The CDR3 DNA reads as TGTGCCAGCTCACCAGCCTACCGGGACAGCTCCTACGAGCAGTACTTC. This sequence encodes CASSPAYRDSSYEQYF.

The chain joins TRBV5-1 to TRBJ2-7; 10 bases map to TRBD1. This CDR3 has 14 amino acids. V lost 3 bases, J lost 6 bases, and 6 bases stayed unmatched. The germline V gene has CDR1 SGHRS and CDR2 YFSETQ. CDR3 DNA sequence: TGCGCCAGCAGCTATCGGGACAGGGGAACCGAGCAGTACTTC. The encoded protein is CASSYRDRGTEQYF.

The chain recombines TRBV11-3 with TRBJ1-1; 7 bases line up with TRBD1. The V segment lost 1 base and the J segment 4 bases; nucleotides outside the gene matches: 3. CDR1 is SGHNT and CDR2 is YENEEA in the germline V gene. The CDR3 contains 14 residues. The DNA of the CDR3 is TGTGCCAGCAGCTTAGCCCCAGGGGGCACTGAAGCTTTCTTT. It is translated as CASSLAPGGTEAFF.

This clone turned up a few times. The CDR3 reads CASSSDTGYGNTIYF. CDR3 DNA sequence: TGCGCCAGCAGCTCCGATACAGGGTATGGAAACACCATATATTTT. This chain joins TRBV5-1 and TRBJ1-3, with D possibly being TRBD1 (6 bases). Germline V gene lookup returns CDR1 SGHRS and CDR2 YFSETQ. The V end was cut by 3 bases, the J end by 3 bases, with 13 bases between. The CDR3 is 15 amino acids.

The chain uses TRBV5-6 and TRBJ2-7; unclear D gene. This CDR3 has 12 residues. Trimming cost V 2 bases and J 6 bases, with 9 bases left between them. Per germline, CDR1 SGHDT and CDR2 YYEEEE. The CDR3, as DNA: TGTGCCAGCAGCTTAATACACGGCGAGCAGTACTTC. Protein sequence: CASSLIHGEQYF.

The chain links TRBV29-1 to TRBJ2-7, with no clear D. Trimming cost V 3 bases and J 7 bases, with 10 bases left between them. The CDR3 extends over 11 amino acids. Germline values: CDR1 SQVTM, CDR2 ANQGSEA. The CDR3 DNA sequence: TGCAGCGTTGACGGTTCGACGGAGCAGTACTTC. This encodes CSVDGSTEQYF.

The CDR3 spells CASSYSPGNIQYF. The CDR3 DNA follows: TGTGCCAGCAGTTACTCGCCGGGAAACATTCAGTACTTC. The chain recombines TRBV6-5 with TRBJ2-4; no reliable D call. V lost 0 bases and J lost 6, with 6 bases in between. Germline CDR1 reads MNHEY; CDR2 reads SVGAGI. The CDR3 contains 13 residues.

This chain links TRBV3-1 (or the pseudogene TRBV3-2) with TRBJ1-1, with TRBD1 matching over 7 bases. Germline loops: CDR1 LGHDT, CDR2 YNNKEL (reference sequence). The CDR3 has 16 residues. The V segment lost 4 bases and the J segment 3 bases; nucleotides outside the gene matches: 11. The CDR3 sequence is CASSPERGRGDTEAFF. The CDR3 DNA reads as TGTGCCAGCAGCCCTGAGAGGGGCAGGGGGGACACTGAAGCTTTCTTT.

The rearrangement links TRBV6-5 to TRBJ1-1; no firm D call. V dropped 0 bases and J dropped 1 base, with 9 bases sitting between them. The CDR3 is made up of 15 amino acids. Germline CDR1 is MNHEY and CDR2 is SVGAGI. The CDR3 reads CASSYSVPRNTEAFF. The DNA for the CDR3 is TGTGCCAGCAGTTACTCAGTCCCCAGGAACACTGAAGCTTTCTTT.

The CDR3 spells CASSPEGGYDYGYTF. Written as DNA, the CDR3 is TGCGCCAGCAGCCCGGAAGGAGGGTACGACTATGGCTACACCTTC. The chain recombines TRBV5-1 with TRBJ1-2; D unresolved. The V end lost 4 bases, the J end lost 3 bases, and 16 bases lay between the germline ends. The CDR3 is 15 amino acids. Germline CDR1 SGHRS, CDR2 YFSETQ. Based on the CDR3 plus reference TRBV5-1 and TRBJ1-2, the full variable domain is KAGVTQTPRYLIKTRGQQVTLSCSPISGHRSVSWYQQTPGQGLQFLFEYFSETQRNKGNFPGRFSGRQFSNSRSEMNVSTLELGDSALYLCASSPEGGYDYGYTFGSGTRLTVV.

V gene TRBV24-1 combines with J gene TRBJ2-3; 9 positions agree with TRBD1. Germline CDR1 and CDR2: KGHDR and SFDVKD. V trimming: 5 bases; J trimming: 3 bases; junction bases outside the gene matches: 8. This CDR3 spans 16 amino acids. The DNA of the CDR3 is TGTGCCACCAGTGGCACAGGGGGCATATCGACAGATACGCAGTATTTT. Amino acid sequence: CATSGTGGISTDTQYF.

J is TRBJ2-7 and V is TRBV7-2; weak D call: TRBD2 (6 bases). This CDR3 contains 13 residues. Germline V CDR1 and CDR2: SGHTA, FQGNSA. V lost 4 bases, J lost 6 bases, and 13 bases lay in between. Written as DNA, the CDR3 is TGTGCCAGCAGCTACGGGGCGGGGCTCGAGCAGTACTTC. Residues: CASSYGAGLEQYF. Combining the CDR3 with reference TRBV7-2 and TRBJ2-7 gives the whole variable domain GAGVSQSPSNKVTEKGKDVELRCDPISGHTALYWYRQSLGQGLEFLIYFQGNSAPDKSGLPSDRFSAERTGGSVSTLTIQRTQQEDSAVYLCASSYGAGLEQYFGPGTRLTVT.

This clone is a singleton in its sample. The chain is built from TRBV7-8 and TRBJ2-5; no clear D. The germline gives CDR1 SGHVS, CDR2 FQNEAQ. The CDR3 loop spans 14 amino acids. The V end was cut by 0 bases, the J end by 1 base, with 6 bases between. Here the CDR3 DNA reads TGTGCCAGCAGCTTAGCGGACCGCCAAGAGACCCAGTACTTC. Protein product: CASSLADRQETQYF. The entire variable domain, with the rest obtained from reference TRBV7-8 and TRBJ2-5, is as follows: GAGVSQSPRYKVAKRGQDVALRCDPISGHVSLFWYQQALGQGPEFLTYFQNEAQLDKSGLPSDRFFAERPEGSVSTLKIQRTQQEDSAVYLCASSLADRQETQYFGPGTRLLVL.